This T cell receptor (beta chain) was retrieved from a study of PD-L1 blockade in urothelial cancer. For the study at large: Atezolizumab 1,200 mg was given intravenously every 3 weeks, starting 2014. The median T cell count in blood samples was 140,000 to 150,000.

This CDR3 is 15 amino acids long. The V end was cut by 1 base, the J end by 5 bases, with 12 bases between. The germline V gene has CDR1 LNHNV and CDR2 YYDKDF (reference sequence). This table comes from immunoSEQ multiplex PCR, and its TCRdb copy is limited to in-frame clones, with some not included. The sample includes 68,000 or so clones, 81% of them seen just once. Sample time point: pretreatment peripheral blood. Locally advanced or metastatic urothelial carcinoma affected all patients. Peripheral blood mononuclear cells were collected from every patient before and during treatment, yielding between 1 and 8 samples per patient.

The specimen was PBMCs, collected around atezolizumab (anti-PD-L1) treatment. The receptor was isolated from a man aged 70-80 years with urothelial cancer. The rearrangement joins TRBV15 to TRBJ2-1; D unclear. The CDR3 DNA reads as TGTGCCACCAGCAGAGTACAGTTAAGTGACAATGAGCAGTTCTTC. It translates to CATSRVQLSDNEQFF.